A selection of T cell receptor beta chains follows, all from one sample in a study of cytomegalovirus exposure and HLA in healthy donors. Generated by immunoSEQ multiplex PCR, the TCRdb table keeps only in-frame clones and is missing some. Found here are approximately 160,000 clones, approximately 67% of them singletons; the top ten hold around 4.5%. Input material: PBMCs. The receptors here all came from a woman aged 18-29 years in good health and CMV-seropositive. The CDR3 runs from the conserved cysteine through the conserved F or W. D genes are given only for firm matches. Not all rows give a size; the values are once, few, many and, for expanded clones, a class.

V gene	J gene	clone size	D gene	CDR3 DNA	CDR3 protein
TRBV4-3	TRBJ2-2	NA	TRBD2	TGCGCCAGCAGCCAAGTCACTAGCGGGGGCGGGGAGCTGTTTTTT	CASSQVTSGGGELFF
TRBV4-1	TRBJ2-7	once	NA	TGCGCCAGCAGCCAAGACCGAACCTGGAGTTACGAGCAGTACTTC	CASSQDRTWSYEQYF
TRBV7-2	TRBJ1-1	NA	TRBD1	TGTGCCAGCAGCTACGGGACAGGGAAATACTTGAACACTGAAGCTTTCTTT	CASSYGTGKYLNTEAFF
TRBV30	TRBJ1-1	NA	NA	TGTGCCTGGAGTGTTAAGAACACTGAAGCTTTCTTT	CAWSVKNTEAFF
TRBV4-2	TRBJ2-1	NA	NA	TGTGCCAGCGGATTGTCGGGGCGGGGTGAGCAGTTCTTC	CASGLSGRGEQFF
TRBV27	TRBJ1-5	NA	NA	TGTGCCAGCAGCCCGACATACAGGGTTCAGCCCCAGCATTTT	CASSPTYRVQPQHF
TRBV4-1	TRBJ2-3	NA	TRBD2	TGCGCCAGCAGCCAATCGACTAGCGAAAACACAGATACGCAGTATTTT	CASSQSTSENTDTQYF
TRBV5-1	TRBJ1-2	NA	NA	TGCGCCAGCAGCCGGGGAGGTTCCGGCTACACCTTC	CASSRGGSGYTF
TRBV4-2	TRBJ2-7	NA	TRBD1	TGTGCCAGCAGCCAACTAGGACAGGACTACGAGCAGTACTTC	CASSQLGQDYEQYF
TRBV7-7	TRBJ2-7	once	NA	TGTGCTAGCAGCATTAGGGAGAACTACGAGCAGTACTTC	CASSIRENYEQYF
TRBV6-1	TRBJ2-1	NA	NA	TGTGCCAGCAGTGAAACCTCTTGGCAGGGGCAGTTCTTC	CASSETSWQGQFF
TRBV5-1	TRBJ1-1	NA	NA	TGCGCCAGCAGCCTGGAAATTCATAGTGACACTGAAGCTTTCTTT	CASSLEIHSDTEAFF
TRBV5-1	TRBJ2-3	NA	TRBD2	TGCGCCAGCAGCACAGGGGCTAGCGGGGGGGCCACAGATACGCAGTATTTT	CASSTGASGGATDTQYF
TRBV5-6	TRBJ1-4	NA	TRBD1	TGTGCCAGCAGCCGGGGACAGACAACTAATGAAAAACTGTTTTTT	CASSRGQTTNEKLFF
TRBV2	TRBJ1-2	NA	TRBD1	TGTGCCAGCAGTGAAGGGAACAGGGGTCGGGAAACCTTC	CASSEGNRGRETF
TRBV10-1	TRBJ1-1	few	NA	TGCGCCACGGGAGGCCGCATGAACACTGAAGCTTTCTTT	CATGGRMNTEAFF
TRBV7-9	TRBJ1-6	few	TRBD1	TGTGCCAGCAGTGGAGTAGGGACAGGGTATTCACCCCTCCACTTT	CASSGVGTGYSPLHF
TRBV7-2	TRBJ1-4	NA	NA	TGTGCCAGCAGCCTATCTCGGCGGGGTAATGAAAAACTGTTTTTT	CASSLSRRGNEKLFF
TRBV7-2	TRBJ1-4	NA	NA	TGTGCCAGCAGCTTTCGGGGTTTCAATGAAAAACTGTTTTTT	CASSFRGFNEKLFF
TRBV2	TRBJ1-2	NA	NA	TGTGCCAGCAACCCGGACAGTCGGGGCTACACCTTC	CASNPDSRGYTF
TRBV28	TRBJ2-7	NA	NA	TGTGCCAGCAGTTTGGGGGGACAGCCGTACTACGAGCAGTACTTC	CASSLGGQPYYEQYF
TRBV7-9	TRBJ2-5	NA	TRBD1	TGTGCCAGCATCTCAGGCGACAGGGTTCGAGAGACCCAGTACTTC	CASISGDRVRETQYF
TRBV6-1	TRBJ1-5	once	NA	TGTGCCGGGGGGGATCAGCCCCAGCATTTT	CAGGDQPQHF
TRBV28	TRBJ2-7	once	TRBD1	TGTGCCAGCAGTTCCATACCGGGGACAGGGAACTACGAGCAGTACTTC	CASSSIPGTGNYEQYF
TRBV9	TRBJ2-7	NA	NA	TGTGCCAGCAGCGTGGGCTTAAACTACGAGCAGTACTTC	CASSVGLNYEQYF
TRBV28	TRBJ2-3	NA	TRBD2	TGTGCCAGCAGTTTGACTAGCGGGAGGACACCAGATACGCAGTATTTT	CASSLTSGRTPDTQYF
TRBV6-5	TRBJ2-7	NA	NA	TGTGCCAGCAGTTCTGCGGGGATTCCCTCCTACGGGCAGTACTTC	CASSSAGIPSYGQYF
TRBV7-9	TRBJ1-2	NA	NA	TGTGCCAGCAGCTTAGATAGCTATGGCTACACCTTC	CASSLDSYGYTF
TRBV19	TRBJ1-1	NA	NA	TGTGCCAGTAGTATAAGTGGGGGAGGTGAAGCTTTCTTT	CASSISGGGEAFF
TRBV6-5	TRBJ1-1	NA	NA	TGTGCCAGCAGTTTACGTGGGGGGGACACTGAAGCTTTCTTT	CASSLRGGDTEAFF
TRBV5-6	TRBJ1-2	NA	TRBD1	TGTGCCAGCAGCTTCAAGGACAGGGGAGGGTATGGCTACACCTTC	CASSFKDRGGYGYTF
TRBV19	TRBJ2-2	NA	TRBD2	TGTGCCAGTAGGTGGGCGGGGGGGCCGAACACCGGGGAGCTGTTTTTT	CASRWAGGPNTGELFF
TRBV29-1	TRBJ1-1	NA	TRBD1	TGCAGCGGGGGGACAGGGGCTGAAGCTTTCTTT	CSGGTGAEAFF
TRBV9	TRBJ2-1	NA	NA	TGTGCCAGCAGCCCTCCGCTGGGGAGCTACAATGAGCAGTTCTTC	CASSPPLGSYNEQFF
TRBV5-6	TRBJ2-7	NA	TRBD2	TGTGCCAGCAGCTTAGGGGGCGGGGGGGCCTACGAGCAGTACTTC	CASSLGGGGAYEQYF
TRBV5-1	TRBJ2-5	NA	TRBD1	TGCGCCAGCAGCTTTGGACAGGGCCAAGAGACCCAGTACTTC	CASSFGQGQETQYF
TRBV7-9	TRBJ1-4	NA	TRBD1	TGTGCCAGCAGCCCGGGGACAGGGGCAGGCGAAAAACTGTTTTTT	CASSPGTGAGEKLFF
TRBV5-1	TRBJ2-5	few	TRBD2	TGCGCCAGCAGTATGCGGGGGAACCAAGAGACCCAGTACTTC	CASSMRGNQETQYF
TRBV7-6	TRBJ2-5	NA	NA	TGTGCCAGCAGCTTTTCTACTCAAGAGACCCAGTACTTC	CASSFSTQETQYF
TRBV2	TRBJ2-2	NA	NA	TGTGCCAGCTACTATTTCGGCGGGGAGCTGTTTTTT	CASYYFGGELFF
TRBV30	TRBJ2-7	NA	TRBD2	TGTGCCTGGAGTGTAGGACTAGCGGGTGGCGAGCAGTACTTC	CAWSVGLAGGEQYF
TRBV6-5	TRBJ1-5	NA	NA	TGTGCCAGCACCCCACGCGGGTACAATCAGCCCCAGCATTTT	CASTPRGYNQPQHF
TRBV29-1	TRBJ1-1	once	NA	TGCAGCGTTGAAGATCGGGGGAGAGGGGCTTTCTTT	CSVEDRGRGAFF
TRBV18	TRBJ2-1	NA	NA	TGTGCCAGCTCACCACCCGGGACTCCATATGAGCAGTTCTTC	CASSPPGTPYEQFF
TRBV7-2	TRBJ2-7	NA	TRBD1	TGTGCCAGCTCGACAGGGTTCGCATCCTACGAGCAGTACTTC	CASSTGFASYEQYF
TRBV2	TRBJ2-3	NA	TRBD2	TGTGCCAGCAGTCTAATGGGAGGGGACGGAGATACGCAGTATTTT	CASSLMGGDGDTQYF
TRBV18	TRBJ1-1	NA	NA	TGTGCCAGCTCACCACCCAGGTGGTTGAACACTGAAGCTTTCTTT	CASSPPRWLNTEAFF
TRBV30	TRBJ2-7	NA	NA	TGTGCCTGGAGCCAAGGGGGATCCTACGAGCAGTACTTC	CAWSQGGSYEQYF
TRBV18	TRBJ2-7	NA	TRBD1	TGTGCCAGCTCACCAACCGACAGGGGACGCTACGAGCAGTACTTC	CASSPTDRGRYEQYF
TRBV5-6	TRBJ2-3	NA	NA	TGTGCCAGCAGCCGACCCGGGACATCAGTAGGGACAGATACGCAGTATTTT	CASSRPGTSVGTDTQYF
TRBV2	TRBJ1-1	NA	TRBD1	TGTGCCAGCAGTGAATCAGGGGGCGCAGACACTGAAGCTTTCTTT	CASSESGGADTEAFF
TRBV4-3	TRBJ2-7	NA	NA	TGCGCCAGCAGCCAAGTTGGGGCCATCTCCCACGAGCAGTACTTC	CASSQVGAISHEQYF
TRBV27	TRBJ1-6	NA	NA	TGTGCCAGCAGCGGAGGGAGCTCCTATAATTCACCCCTCCACTTT	CASSGGSSYNSPLHF
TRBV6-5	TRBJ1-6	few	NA	TGTGCCAGCAGCCCTAATGAGATTCGCTCACCCCTCCACTTT	CASSPNEIRSPLHF
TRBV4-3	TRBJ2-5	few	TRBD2	TGCGCCAGCAGCCAAGATCGGGAGGTGGAGACCCAGTACTTC	CASSQDREVETQYF
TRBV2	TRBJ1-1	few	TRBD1	TGTGCCACTTATCCCGACAGGGGGCGAAACACTGAAGCTTTCTTT	CATYPDRGRNTEAFF
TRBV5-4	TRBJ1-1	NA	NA	TGTGCCAGCAGCTTGGACCCGGTGGGGCGCCCTACAGGACTGAACACTGAAGCTTTCTTT	CASSLDPVGRPTGLNTEAFF
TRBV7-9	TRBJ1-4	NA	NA	TGTGCCAGCAGCTTAACGATCACGGAGGAAAAACTGTTTTTT	CASSLTITEEKLFF
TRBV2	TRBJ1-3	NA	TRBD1	TGTGCCAGCAGAACTGGACAGGGGGCTGGAAACACCATATATTTT	CASRTGQGAGNTIYF